The present T cell receptor beta chain was sequenced within a study of shared clonotypes between healthy human individuals. Libraries were prepared by immunoSEQ multiplex PCR; TCRdb keeps only in-frame clonotypes and omits some of them. The sample records some 2.1 million clones, 95% being singletons. The CDR3 has 18 residues. V trimming: 3 bases; J trimming: 2 bases; junction bases outside the gene matches: 9. From germline, CDR1 is SGHDT and CDR2 YYEEEE. This receptor was identified in a man aged 18 to 35 in good health. Input material: naive CD4+ T cells sorted from blood. Subset in this sample: CD45RA+ positively selected. The chain is built from TRBV5-6 and TRBJ2-1; 12 bases are shared with TRBD2. CDR3 sequence reads: CASSSPLAGGRAYNEQFF. CDR3 DNA: TGTGCCAGCAGCTCCCCACTAGCGGGGGGAAGGGCCTACAATGAGCAGTTCTTC.